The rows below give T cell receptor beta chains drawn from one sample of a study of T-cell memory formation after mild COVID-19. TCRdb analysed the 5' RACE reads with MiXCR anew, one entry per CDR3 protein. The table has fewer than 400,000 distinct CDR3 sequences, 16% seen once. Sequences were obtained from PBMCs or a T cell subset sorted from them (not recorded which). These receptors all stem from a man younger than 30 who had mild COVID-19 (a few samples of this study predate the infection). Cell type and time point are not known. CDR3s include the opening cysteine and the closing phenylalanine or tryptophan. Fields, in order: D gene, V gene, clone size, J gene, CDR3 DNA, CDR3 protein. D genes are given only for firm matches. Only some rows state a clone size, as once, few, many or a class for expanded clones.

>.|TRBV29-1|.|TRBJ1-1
TGCAGCGTCAGCACCTTGAGTTTTAAAGCTTTCTTT
CSVSTLSFKAFF
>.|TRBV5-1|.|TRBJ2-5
TGCGCCAGCAGCTTGGGATCGGCGGGCCAAGAGACCCAGTACTTC
CASSLGSAGQETQYF
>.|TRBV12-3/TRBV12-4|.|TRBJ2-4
TGTGCCAGCAGTTCACGAGGGGGGGCTACCAAAAACATTCAGTACTTC
CASSSRGGATKNIQYF
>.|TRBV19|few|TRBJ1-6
TGTGCCAGTAGTACCCCGGACGGCGCTTTTGGGAATTCACCCCTCCACTTT
CASSTPDGAFGNSPLHF
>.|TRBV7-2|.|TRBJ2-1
TGTGCCAGCAGCCGCACGGGGAGCTCCTACAATGAGCAGTTCTTC
CASSRTGSSYNEQFF
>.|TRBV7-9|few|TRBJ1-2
TGTGCCAGCACCACGCCCCTCAGTGCCCTCCGCGATGGCTACACCTTC
CASTTPLSALRDGYTF
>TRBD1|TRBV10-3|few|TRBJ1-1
TGTGCCATCAGTGAGCAGGGGGCCGTCACTGAAGCTTTCTTT
CAISEQGAVTEAFF
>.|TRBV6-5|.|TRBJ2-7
TGTGCCAGCAGTTACACAGGGTCGGGGTCCTACGAGCAGTACTTC
CASSYTGSGSYEQYF
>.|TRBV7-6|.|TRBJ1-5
TGTGCCAGCAGCTTAGGACGGTATAGCAATCAGCCCCAGCATTTT
CASSLGRYSNQPQHF
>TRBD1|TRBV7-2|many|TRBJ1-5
TGTGCCAGCAGCTTGGGGGGGACAGGGTCCGTCGGTCAGCCCCAGCATTTT
CASSLGGTGSVGQPQHF
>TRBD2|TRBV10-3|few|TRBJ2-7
TGTGCCATGGGAGCGGGACTATACGACGAGCAGTACTTC
CAMGAGLYDEQYF
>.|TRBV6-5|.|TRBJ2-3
TGTGCCAGCAGTTACATGGGGGTGGGGGATACGCAGTATTTT
CASSYMGVGDTQYF
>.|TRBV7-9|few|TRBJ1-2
TGTGCCAGCAGCTTAGCCCTCAACGTTGGCTACACCTTC
CASSLALNVGYTF
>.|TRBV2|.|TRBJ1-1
TGTGCCAGCAGTGAAGGAGGGGCTGGTTTGTACACTGAAGCTTTCTTT
CASSEGGAGLYTEAFF
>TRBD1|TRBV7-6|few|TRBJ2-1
TGTGCCAGCAGCTTGAGCCAGGGGGCAAGTGAGCAGTTCTTC
CASSLSQGASEQFF
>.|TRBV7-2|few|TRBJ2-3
TGTGCCAGCAGCTTAGGCCCGGGGTCAGATACGCAGTATTTT
CASSLGPGSDTQYF
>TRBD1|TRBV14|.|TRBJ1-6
TGTGCCAGCAGTCCTGACAGGGGGTCACCCCTCCACTTT
CASSPDRGSPLHF
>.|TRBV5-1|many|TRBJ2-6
TGCGCCAGCAGCTTGGCCGGCTCTGGGGCCAACGTCCTGACTTTC
CASSLAGSGANVLTF
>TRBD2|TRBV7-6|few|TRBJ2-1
TGTGCCAGCAGCCCCAGATTAGGTAGCGGGGGACTTGAGCAGTTCTTC
CASSPRLGSGGLEQFF
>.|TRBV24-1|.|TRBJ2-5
TGTGCCACCAGTGACCCACGGACAGCGGGAGAGACCCAGTACTTC
CATSDPRTAGETQYF
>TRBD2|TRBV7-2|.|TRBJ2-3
TGTGCCAGCAGCTTCATGCTAGCGGGGGGCGGCGCAGATACGCAGTATTTT
CASSFMLAGGGADTQYF
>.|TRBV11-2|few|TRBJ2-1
TGTGCCAGCAGCGTGGGACTCCTTTACAATGAGCAGTTCTTC
CASSVGLLYNEQFF
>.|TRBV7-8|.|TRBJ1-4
TGTGCCAGCAGCTTAGAATTTGGACCGGGAGCAAATGAAAAACTGTTTTTT
CASSLEFGPGANEKLFF
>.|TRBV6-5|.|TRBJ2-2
TGTGCCAGCAGTGAAGGGGGAAACACCGGGGAGCTGTTTTTT
CASSEGGNTGELFF
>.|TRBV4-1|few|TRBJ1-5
TGCGCCAGCAGCCAAGCACAGGGAAGCGGACAGCCCCAGCATTTT
CASSQAQGSGQPQHF
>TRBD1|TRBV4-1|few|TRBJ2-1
TGCGCCAGCAGCACATTGGGGGACAGGGGCGCCTATGAGCAGTTCTTC
CASSTLGDRGAYEQFF
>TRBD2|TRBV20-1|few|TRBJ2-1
TGCAGTGCTCACCGGGGGGCCTACAATGAGCAGTTCTTC
CSAHRGAYNEQFF
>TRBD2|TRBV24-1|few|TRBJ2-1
TGTGCCACCAGTGATTCGGGGGGGCCCGCCTACAATGAGCAGTTCTTC
CATSDSGGPAYNEQFF
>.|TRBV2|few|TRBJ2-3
TGTGCCAGCAGTGCTTCCAGGGTAATGGTAGCAGATACGCAGTATTTT
CASSASRVMVADTQYF
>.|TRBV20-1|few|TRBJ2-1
TGCAGTGCTCCCTTTCCTTGGCGGAGAAATGAGCAGTTCTTC
CSAPFPWRRNEQFF
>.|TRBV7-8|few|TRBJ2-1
TGTGCCAGCAGTCGTACTAGGAACTCGGAGCAGTTCTTC
CASSRTRNSEQFF
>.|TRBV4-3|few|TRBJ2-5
TGCGCCAGCAGCCAAGAAAAACAGGCGCAAGAGACCCAGTACTTC
CASSQEKQAQETQYF
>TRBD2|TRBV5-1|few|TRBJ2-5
TGCGCCAGCAGCTTGGGGACTAGCGTAGCGGAGACCCAGTACTTC
CASSLGTSVAETQYF
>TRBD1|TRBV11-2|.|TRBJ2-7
TGTGCCAGCAGCCCCCGGGACAGGGTCCACGAGCAGTACTTC
CASSPRDRVHEQYF
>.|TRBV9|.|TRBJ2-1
TGTGCCAGCAGCGTAGAGCGGAGCTCCTACAATGAGCAGTTCTTC
CASSVERSSYNEQFF
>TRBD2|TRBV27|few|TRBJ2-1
TGTGCCAGCAGATCTAGCGGGGGGGCCAATGAGCAGTTCTTC
CASRSSGGANEQFF
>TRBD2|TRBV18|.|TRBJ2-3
TGTGCCAGCTCACCACAGCCTGGGACTAGCAGACCTAGCACAGATACGCAGTATTTT
CASSPQPGTSRPSTDTQYF
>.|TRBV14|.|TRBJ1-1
TGTGCCAGCAGCCAGATCATCACCTACACTGAAGCTTTCTTT
CASSQIITYTEAFF
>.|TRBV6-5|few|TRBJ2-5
TGTGCCAGCAGTTGGGGGCGGGGGAAAGAGACCCAGTACTTC
CASSWGRGKETQYF
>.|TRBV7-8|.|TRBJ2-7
TGTGCCAGCACTCTCGGAGGGAAGGGCTCCTACGAGCAGTACTTC
CASTLGGKGSYEQYF
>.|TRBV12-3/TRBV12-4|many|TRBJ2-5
TGTGCCAGCAGTTTCGCAGCGTCGGGGACCCAGTACTTC
CASSFAASGTQYF
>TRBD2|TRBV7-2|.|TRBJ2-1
TGTGCCAGCAGAAACCGGGGGGTACTCTCCTACAATGAGCAGTTCTTC
CASRNRGVLSYNEQFF